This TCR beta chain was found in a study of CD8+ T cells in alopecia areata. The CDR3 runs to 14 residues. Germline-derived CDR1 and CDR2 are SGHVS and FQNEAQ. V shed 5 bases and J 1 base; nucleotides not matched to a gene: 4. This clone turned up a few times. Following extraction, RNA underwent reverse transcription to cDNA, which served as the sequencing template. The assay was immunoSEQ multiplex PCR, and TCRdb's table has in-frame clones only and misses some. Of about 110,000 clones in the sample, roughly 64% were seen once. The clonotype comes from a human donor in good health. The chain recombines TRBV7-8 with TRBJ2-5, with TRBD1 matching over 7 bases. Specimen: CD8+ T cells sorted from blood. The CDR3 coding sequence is TGTGCCAGCAGCCCCAACAGGGGCCAAGAGACCCAGTACTTC. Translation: CASSPNRGQETQYF.